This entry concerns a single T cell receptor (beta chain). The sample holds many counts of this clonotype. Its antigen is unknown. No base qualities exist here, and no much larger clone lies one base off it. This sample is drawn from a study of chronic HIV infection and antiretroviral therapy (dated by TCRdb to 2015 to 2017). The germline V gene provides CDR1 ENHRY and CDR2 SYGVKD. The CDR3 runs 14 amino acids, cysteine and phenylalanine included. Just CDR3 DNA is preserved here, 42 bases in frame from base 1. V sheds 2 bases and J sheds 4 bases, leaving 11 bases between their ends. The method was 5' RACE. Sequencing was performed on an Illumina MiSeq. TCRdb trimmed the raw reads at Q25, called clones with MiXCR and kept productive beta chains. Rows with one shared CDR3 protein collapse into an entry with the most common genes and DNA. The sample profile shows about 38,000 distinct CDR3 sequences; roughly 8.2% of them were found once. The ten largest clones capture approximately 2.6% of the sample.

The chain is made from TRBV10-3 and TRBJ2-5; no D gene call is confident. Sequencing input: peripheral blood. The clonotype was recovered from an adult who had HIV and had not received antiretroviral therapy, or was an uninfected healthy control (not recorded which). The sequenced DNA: TGTGCCATCAGTGAGGTGGAAGGTCGAGAGACCCAGTACTTC. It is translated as CAISEVEGRETQYF.